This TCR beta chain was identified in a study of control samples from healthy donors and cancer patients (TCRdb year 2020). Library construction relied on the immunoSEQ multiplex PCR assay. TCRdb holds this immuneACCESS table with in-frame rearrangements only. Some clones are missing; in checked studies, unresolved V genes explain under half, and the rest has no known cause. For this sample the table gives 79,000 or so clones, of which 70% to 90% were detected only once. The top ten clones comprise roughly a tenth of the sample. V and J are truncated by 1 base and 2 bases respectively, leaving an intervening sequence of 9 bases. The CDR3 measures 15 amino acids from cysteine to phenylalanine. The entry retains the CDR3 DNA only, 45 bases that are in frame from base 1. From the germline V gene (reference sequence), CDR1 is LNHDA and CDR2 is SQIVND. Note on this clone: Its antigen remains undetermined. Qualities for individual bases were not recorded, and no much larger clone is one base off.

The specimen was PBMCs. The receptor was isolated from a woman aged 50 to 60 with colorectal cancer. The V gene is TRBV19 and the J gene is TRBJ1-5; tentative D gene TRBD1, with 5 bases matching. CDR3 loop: CASSIAREGNQPQHF. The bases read TGTGCCAGTAGTATAGCCAGGGAGGGCAATCAGCCCCAGCATTTT.